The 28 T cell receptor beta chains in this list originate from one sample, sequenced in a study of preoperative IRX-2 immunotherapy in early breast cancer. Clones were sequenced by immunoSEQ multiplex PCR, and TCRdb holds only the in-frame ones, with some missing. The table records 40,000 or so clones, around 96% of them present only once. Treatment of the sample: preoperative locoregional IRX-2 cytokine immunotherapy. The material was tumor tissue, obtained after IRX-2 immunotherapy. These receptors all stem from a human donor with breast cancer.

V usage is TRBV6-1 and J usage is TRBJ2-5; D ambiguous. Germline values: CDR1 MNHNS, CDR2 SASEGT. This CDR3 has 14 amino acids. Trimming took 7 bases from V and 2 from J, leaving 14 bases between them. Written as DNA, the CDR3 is TGTGCCAGCACCATCCTCAGGTTACAAGAGACCCAGTACTTC. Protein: CASTILRLQETQYF.

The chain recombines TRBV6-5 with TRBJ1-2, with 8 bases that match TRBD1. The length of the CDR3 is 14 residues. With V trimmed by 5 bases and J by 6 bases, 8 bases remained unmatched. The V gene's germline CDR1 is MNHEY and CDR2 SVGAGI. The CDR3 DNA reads TGTGCCAGCAGTCCCGGAGACAGGGGCGATGGCTACACCTTC. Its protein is CASSPGDRGDGYTF.

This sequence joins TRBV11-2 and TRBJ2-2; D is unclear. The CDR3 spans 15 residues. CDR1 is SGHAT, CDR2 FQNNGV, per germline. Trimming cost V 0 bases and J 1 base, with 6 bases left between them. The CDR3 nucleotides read TGTGCCAGCAGCTTAGATCGGAGGAACACCGGGGAGCTGTTTTTT. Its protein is CASSLDRRNTGELFF.

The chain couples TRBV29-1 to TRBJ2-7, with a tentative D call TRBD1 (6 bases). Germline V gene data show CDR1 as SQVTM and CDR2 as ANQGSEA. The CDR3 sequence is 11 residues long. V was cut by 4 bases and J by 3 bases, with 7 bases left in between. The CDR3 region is CSVGTDYEQYF. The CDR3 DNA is TGCAGCGTTGGGACAGACTACGAGCAGTACTTC.

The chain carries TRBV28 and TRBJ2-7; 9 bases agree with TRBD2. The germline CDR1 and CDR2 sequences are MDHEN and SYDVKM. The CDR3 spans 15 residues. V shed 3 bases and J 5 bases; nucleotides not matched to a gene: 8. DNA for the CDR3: TGTGCCAGCAGTTTCCCCCCTAGCGGGGTGAACGAGCAGTACTTC. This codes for CASSFPPSGVNEQYF. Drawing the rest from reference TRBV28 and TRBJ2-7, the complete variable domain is DVKVTQSSRYLVKRTGEKVFLECVQDMDHENMFWYRQDPGLGLRLIYFSYDVKMKEKGDIPEGYSVSREKKERFSLILESASTNQTSMYLCASSFPPSGVNEQYFGPGTRLTVT.

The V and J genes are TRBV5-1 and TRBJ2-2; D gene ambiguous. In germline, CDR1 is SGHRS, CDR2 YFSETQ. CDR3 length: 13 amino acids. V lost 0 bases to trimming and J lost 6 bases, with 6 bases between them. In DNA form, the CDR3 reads TGCGCCAGCAGCTTGGATCGGGCCGGGGAGCTGTTTTTT. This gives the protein CASSLDRAGELFF.

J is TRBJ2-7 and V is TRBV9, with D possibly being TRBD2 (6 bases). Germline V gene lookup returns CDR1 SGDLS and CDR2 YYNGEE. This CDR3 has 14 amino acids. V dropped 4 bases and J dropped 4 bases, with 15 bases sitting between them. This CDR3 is CASSSGHGGYEQYF. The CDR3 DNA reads TGTGCCAGCAGCTCGGGCCATGGGGGGTACGAGCAGTACTTC.

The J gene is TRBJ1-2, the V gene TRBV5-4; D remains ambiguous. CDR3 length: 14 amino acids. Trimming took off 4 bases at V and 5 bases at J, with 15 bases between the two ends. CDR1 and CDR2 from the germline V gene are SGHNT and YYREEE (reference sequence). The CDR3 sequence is CASSRPMTSYGYTF. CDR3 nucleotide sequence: TGTGCCAGCAGCCGTCCTATGACAAGTTATGGCTACACCTTC.

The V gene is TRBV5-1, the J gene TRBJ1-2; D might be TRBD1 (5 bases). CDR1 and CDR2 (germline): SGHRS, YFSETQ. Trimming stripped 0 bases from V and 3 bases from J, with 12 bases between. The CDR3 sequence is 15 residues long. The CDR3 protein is CASSLDGGGDYGYTF. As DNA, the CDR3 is TGCGCCAGCAGCTTGGACGGGGGTGGGGACTATGGCTACACCTTC. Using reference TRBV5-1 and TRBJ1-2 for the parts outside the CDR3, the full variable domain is KAGVTQTPRYLIKTRGQQVTLSCSPISGHRSVSWYQQTPGQGLQFLFEYFSETQRNKGNFPGRFSGRQFSNSRSEMNVSTLELGDSALYLCASSLDGGGDYGYTFGSGTRLTVV.

The CDR3 nucleotides read TGTGCCAGCAGCTTAGTTGGGACTAGCGGAAAAGATACGCAGTATTTT. Protein product: CASSLVGTSGKDTQYF. The chain employs TRBV13 and TRBJ2-3, with 11 positions matching TRBD2. J gave up 5 bases and V 1 base, and 5 bases lay outside the gene matches. The germline V gene encodes CDR1 PRHDT and CDR2 FYEKMQ (reference sequence). The CDR3 length is 16 residues.

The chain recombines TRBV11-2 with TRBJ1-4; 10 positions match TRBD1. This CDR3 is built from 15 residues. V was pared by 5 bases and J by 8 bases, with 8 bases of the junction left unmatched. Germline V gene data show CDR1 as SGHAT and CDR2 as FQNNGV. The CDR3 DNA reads TGTGCCAGCAGCGAACCCGGGACAGGGGACGAAAAACTGTTTTTT. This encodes CASSEPGTGDEKLFF.

The CDR3 DNA is TGTGCCAGCAGCTTCTCCGGCCCACAAGGGCCTCGCGAGCAGTACTTC. Translation gives CASSFSGPQGPREQYF. J is TRBJ2-7 and V is TRBV7-3; D is undetermined. The V end lost 3 bases, the J end lost 6 bases, and 21 bases lay between the germline ends. The CDR3 has 16 amino acids. Germline lookup yields CDR1 SGHTA and CDR2 FQGTGA.

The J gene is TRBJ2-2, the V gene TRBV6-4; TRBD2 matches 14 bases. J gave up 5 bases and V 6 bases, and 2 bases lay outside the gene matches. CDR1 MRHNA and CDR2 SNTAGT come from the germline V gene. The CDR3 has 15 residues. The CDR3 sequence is CASRGLAGVTGELFF. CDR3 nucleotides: TGTGCCAGCAGGGGACTAGCGGGAGTAACCGGGGAGCTGTTTTTT.

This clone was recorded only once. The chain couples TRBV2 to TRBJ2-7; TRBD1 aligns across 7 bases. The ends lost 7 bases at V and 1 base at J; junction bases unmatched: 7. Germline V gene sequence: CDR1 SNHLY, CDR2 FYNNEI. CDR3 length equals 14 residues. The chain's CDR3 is CASIPLGQSYEQYF. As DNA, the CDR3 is TGTGCCAGCATCCCATTGGGACAGTCCTACGAGCAGTACTTC.

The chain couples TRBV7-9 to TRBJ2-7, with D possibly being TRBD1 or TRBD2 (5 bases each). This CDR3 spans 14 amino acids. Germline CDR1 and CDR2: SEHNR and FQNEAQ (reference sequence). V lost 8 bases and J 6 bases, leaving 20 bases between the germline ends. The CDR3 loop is CASASFRTGGEQYF. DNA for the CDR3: TGTGCCAGCGCTTCTTTTAGGACTGGGGGCGAGCAGTACTTC.

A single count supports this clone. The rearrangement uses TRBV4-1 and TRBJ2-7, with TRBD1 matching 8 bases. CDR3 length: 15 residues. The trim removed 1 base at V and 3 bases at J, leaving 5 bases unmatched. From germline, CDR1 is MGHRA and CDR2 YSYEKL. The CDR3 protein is CASSQGDRGNYEQYF. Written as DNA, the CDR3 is TGCGCCAGCAGCCAAGGAGACAGGGGAAACTACGAGCAGTACTTC.

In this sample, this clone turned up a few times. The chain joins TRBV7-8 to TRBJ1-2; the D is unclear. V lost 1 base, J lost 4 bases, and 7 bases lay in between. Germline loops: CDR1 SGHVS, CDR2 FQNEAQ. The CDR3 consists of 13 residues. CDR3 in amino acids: CASSLVEIYGYTF. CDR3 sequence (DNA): TGTGCCAGCAGCTTAGTTGAGATCTATGGCTACACCTTC.

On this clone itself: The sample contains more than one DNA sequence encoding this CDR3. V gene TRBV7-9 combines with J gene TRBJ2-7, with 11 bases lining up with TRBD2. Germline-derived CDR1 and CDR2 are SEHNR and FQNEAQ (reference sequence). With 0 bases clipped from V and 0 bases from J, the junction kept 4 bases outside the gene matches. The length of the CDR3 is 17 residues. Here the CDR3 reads CASSLASGRGSSYEQYF. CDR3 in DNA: TGTGCCAGCAGCTTAGCTAGCGGGAGGGGCTCCTCCTACGAGCAGTACTTC.

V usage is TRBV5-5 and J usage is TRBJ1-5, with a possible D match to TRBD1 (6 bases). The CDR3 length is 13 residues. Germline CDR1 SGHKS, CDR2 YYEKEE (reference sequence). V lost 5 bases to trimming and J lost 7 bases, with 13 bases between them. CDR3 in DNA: TGTGCCAGCAGTAGGGGGGGGAGGCAGCCCCAGCATTTT. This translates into CASSRGGRQPQHF.

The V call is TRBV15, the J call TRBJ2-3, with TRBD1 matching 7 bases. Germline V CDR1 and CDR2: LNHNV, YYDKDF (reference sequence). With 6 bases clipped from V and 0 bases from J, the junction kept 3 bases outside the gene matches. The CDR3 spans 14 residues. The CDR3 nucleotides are TGTGCCACCAGACGGGACAGAAGCACAGATACGCAGTATTTT. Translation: CATRRDRSTDTQYF.

The CDR3 bases are TGTGCCAGCAGTCTTTCCAGGGGTCCAACGGGGCAGTACTTC. Residues: CASSLSRGPTGQYF. The chain links TRBV6-1 to TRBJ2-7, with D possibly TRBD1 on 6 matching bases. V was clipped by 5 bases and J by 9 bases, with 20 bases between them. CDR3 length: 14 residues. Germline V lookup: CDR1 MNHNS, CDR2 SASEGT.

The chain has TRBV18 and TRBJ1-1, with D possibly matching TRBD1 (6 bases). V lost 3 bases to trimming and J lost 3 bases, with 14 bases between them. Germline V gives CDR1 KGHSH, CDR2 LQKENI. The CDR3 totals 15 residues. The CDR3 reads CASSPVGGQDTEAFF. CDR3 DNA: TGTGCCAGCTCACCGGTTGGGGGGCAGGACACTGAAGCTTTCTTT.

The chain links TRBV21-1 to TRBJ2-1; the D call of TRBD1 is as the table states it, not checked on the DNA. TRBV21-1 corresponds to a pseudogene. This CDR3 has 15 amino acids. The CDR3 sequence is CASTSPPDRYNEQFF. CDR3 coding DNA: TGTGCCAGCACCTCACCCCCCGACAGATACAATGAGCAGTTCTTC.

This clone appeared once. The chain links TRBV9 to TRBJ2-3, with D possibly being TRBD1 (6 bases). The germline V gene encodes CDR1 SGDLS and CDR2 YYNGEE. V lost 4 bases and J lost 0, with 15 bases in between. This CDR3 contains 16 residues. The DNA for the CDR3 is TGTGCCAGCAGCATCCACAGGGCCCTCAGCACAGATACGCAGTATTTT. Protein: CASSIHRALSTDTQYF.

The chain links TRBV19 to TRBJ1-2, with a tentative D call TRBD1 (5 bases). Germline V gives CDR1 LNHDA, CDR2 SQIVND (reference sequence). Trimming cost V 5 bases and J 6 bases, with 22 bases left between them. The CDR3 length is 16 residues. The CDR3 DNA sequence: TGTGCCAGTAGTCCCGACCGGGACGACTCCCCGCATGGCTACACCTTC. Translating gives CASSPDRDDSPHGYTF. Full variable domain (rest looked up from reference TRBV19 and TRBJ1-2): DGGITQSPKYLFRKEGQNVTLSCEQNLNHDAMYWYRQDPGQGLRLIYYSQIVNDFQKGDIAEGYSVSREKKESFPLTVTSAQKNPTAFYLCASSPDRDDSPHGYTFGSGTRLTVV.

The CDR3 bases are TGTGCCAGCAGCTTTCGAGACAGGGGTAACTACGAGCAGTACTTC. Its translation: CASSFRDRGNYEQYF. The chain is built from TRBV9 and TRBJ2-7, with 8 bases that match TRBD1. The trim removed 4 bases at V and 3 bases at J, leaving 9 bases unmatched. Germline V CDR1 and CDR2: SGDLS, YYNGEE. The CDR3 totals 15 residues. Variable domain in full (rest from reference TRBV9 and TRBJ2-7): DSGVTQTPKHLITATGQRVTLRCSPRSGDLSVYWYQQSLDQGLQFLIQYYNGEERAKGNILERFSAQQFPDLHSELNLSSLELGDSALYFCASSFRDRGNYEQYFGPGTRLTVT.

For the CDR3, the DNA is TGTGCCAGCAGTCGCTATGAGCAGTTCTTC. Translating gives CASSRYEQFF. The V gene is TRBV28, the J gene TRBJ2-1, with D unclear. Germline CDR1 and CDR2: MDHEN and SYDVKM. The length of the CDR3 is 10 residues. V was trimmed by 5 bases and J by 8 bases, leaving 4 bases between them.

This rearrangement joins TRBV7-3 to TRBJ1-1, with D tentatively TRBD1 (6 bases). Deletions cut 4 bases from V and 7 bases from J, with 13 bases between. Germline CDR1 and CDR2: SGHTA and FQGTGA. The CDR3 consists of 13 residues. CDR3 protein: CASSSRGGLEAFF. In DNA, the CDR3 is TGTGCCAGCAGCTCAAGGGGGGGACTTGAAGCTTTCTTT.